This T cell receptor beta chain is drawn from a study of cytomegalovirus exposure and HLA in healthy donors. Study-level background: According to later analysis, the same platform produced the 90 to 150 validation and about 700 first-cohort repertoires.

In regard to this clone: Its antigen is not identified.

V was clipped by 4 bases and J by 1 base; unmatched bases: 9. In germline, CDR1 is SGDLS, CDR2 YYNGEE. The CDR3 is 16 amino acids. General study results and limits: The study labeled 180 or so TCR beta chains cytomegalovirus-associated.

The donors were part of the validation cohort, which consisted of about 120 subjects and was separate from the first cohort of several hundred subjects. Here immunoSEQ multiplex PCR was the method, and the copy in TCRdb shows in-frame clones only, minus some. Of 100,000 to 150,000 clones listed, roughly nine tenths are singletons. This sequence originates from a woman under 30 in good health and CMV-seronegative. This chain joins TRBV9 and TRBJ1-2, with 8 positions matching TRBD1. Sequenced: PBMCs. The CDR3, as DNA: TGTGCCAGCAGCCCTTCTTCCAGGGGGCTTAACTATGGCTACACCTTC. Amino acid sequence: CASSPSSRGLNYGYTF.